Listed below are T cell receptor beta chains from one sample, sequenced in a study of response to subunit inactivated influenza vaccine. MiXCR, applied by TCRdb to the RT-PCR reads, yields one record per CDR3 protein. Of roughly 650,000 distinct CDR3 sequences listed, around 15% are singletons. The sample here was PBMCs from blood, taken around 14 days before vaccination. These receptors originate from a man aged 45-65 years who received an inactivated influenza vaccine. Both conserved end residues are part of each CDR3. D genes are given only for firm matches. Clone size appears in some rows only: once, few, many, or a class for an expanded clone.

size: few; D: -; V: TRBV28; J: TRBJ2-2; DNA: TGTGCCAGCAGTTTAAGGGGCGTCGCGAACACCGGGGAGCTGTTTTTT; CDR3: CASSLRGVANTGELFF
size: few; D: TRBD1; V: TRBV7-2; J: TRBJ2-3; DNA: TGTGCCAGCAGCCCACAGGACAGGGGGCAGGATACGCAGTATTTT; CDR3: CASSPQDRGQDTQYF
size: many; D: TRBD2; V: TRBV29-1; J: TRBJ2-1; DNA: TGCAGCGTTGATGCTAGCGGGAGGAGCTCCTACAATGAGCAGTTCTTC; CDR3: CSVDASGRSSYNEQFF
size: -; D: -; V: TRBV6-5; J: TRBJ1-1; DNA: TGTGCCAGCAGTTACTCGGGGGGAGGTGGGACTGAAGCTTTCTTT; CDR3: CASSYSGGGGTEAFF
size: few; D: TRBD1; V: TRBV6-2/TRBV6-3; J: TRBJ1-5; DNA: TGTGCCAGCAGTGTAAGGACCTACAGGGGTCAGCCCCAGCATTTT; CDR3: CASSVRTYRGQPQHF
size: -; D: -; V: TRBV10-3; J: TRBJ1-1; DNA: TGTGCCATCAGACAGACAGGAGACAACACTGAAGCTTTCTTT; CDR3: CAIRQTGDNTEAFF
size: few; D: -; V: TRBV5-1; J: TRBJ2-5; DNA: TGCGCCAGCAGCGTCGCAGGGATAGGAGAGACCCAGTACTTC; CDR3: CASSVAGIGETQYF
size: -; D: TRBD1; V: TRBV28; J: TRBJ2-5; DNA: TGTGCCAATTCGAGGGACAGAGGGGAGACCCAGTACTTC; CDR3: CANSRDRGETQYF
size: few; D: TRBD2; V: TRBV6-1; J: TRBJ2-7; DNA: TGTGCCAGCAGAGAACGGGAGGCCGGCGAGCAGTACTTC; CDR3: CASREREAGEQYF
size: -; D: -; V: TRBV7-2; J: TRBJ2-1; DNA: TGTGCCAGCAGATTGGACGTGAGCTCCTACAATGAGCAGTTCTTC; CDR3: CASRLDVSSYNEQFF